Detailed here is one T cell receptor (delta chain). Its antigen remains unidentified. CDR3 length: 19 residues. The germline V gene has CDR1 TSWWSYY and CDR2 QGS. V shed 3 bases, J shed 0 bases, and the junction held 14 bases outside the gene matches. This specimen belongs to a study of Vδ1+ human thymocytes. Study-wide points: Despite high sort purity, about 19% of thymic T cell receptor delta sequences were Vdelta2. Thymic TRG and TRD repertoires appeared highly polyclonal, with Gaussian CDR3 length distributions. Many TRG clonotypes were shared between donors; TRD repertoires were essentially private.

Thymocytes were sorted as CD3+ TCRVdelta1+ TCRVdelta2- after alphabeta T cell depletion. Vdelta1+ thymocyte sorts reached between roughly 98% and 99.6% purity. Sequences come from RNA converted to cDNA by reverse transcription. Multiplex PCR used pooled V-gene forward primers and a constant-region reverse primer to amplify CDR3s. TCRdb redid the clone calls on the multiplex PCR reads with CATT. The sample records under 80,000 delta-chain clones, about 35% being singletons. V is TRDV1 and J is TRDJ1; 9 bases are shared with TRDD2. Material: Vdelta1+ gamma-delta thymocytes from the thymus. Subset: FACS-sorted CD3+ TCRalphabeta- TCRVdelta1+ TCRVdelta2- thymocytes. This TCR derives from a boy in the first two years of life who had congenital heart surgery. CDR3 amino acids: CALGEGGLPTITDTDKLIF. The CDR3 nucleotides are TGTGCTCTTGGGGAGGGGGGCCTTCCTACGATTACCGACACCGATAAACTCATCTTT.